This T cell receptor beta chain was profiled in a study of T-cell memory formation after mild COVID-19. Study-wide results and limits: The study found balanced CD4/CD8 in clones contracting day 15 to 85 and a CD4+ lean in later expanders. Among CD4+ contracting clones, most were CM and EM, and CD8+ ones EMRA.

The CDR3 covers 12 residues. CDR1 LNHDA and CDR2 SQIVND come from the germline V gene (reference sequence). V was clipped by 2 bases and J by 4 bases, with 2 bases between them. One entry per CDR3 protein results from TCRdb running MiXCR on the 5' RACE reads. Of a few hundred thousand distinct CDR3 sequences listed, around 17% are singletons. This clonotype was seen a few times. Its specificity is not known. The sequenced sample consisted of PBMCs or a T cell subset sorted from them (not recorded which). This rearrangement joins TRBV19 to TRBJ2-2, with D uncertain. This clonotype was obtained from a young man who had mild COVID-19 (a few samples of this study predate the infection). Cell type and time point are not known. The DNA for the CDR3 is TGTGCCAGTAGTATAATCACCGGGGAGCTGTTTTTT. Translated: CASSIITGELFF.